Shown below are 24 T cell receptor beta chains from a single sample sequenced in a study of identical twins. TCRdb passed the 5' RACE reads through MiXCR, listing each CDR3 protein once. Among around 690,000 distinct CDR3 sequences listed, around 20% were seen once. These same records also appear under a second study, on T cells expressing NK-cell markers.

Sequenced: PBMCs. The origin of the receptors is a woman between 18 and 29 years old in good health.

The chain uses TRBV7-9 and TRBJ2-5; 8 bases map to TRBD2. CDR1 SEHNR and CDR2 FQNEAQ come from the germline V gene (reference sequence). V shed 5 bases and J 2 bases; nucleotides not matched to a gene: 4. The CDR3 has 14 amino acids. The CDR3 loop reads CASSAGTRQETQYF. The CDR3 nucleotides read TGTGCCAGCAGCGCCGGGACTAGACAAGAGACCCAGTACTTC. The entire variable domain, with the rest obtained from reference TRBV7-9 and TRBJ2-5, is as follows: DTGVSQNPRHKITKRGQNVTFRCDPISEHNRLYWYRQTLGQGPEFLTYFQNEAQLEKSRLLSDRFSAERPKGSFSTLEIQRTEQGDSAMYLCASSAGTRQETQYFGPGTRLLVL.

This chain uses TRBV29-1 with TRBJ1-1; the D gene is possibly TRBD1 (6 bases). Germline CDR1 and CDR2: SQVTM and ANQGSEA. V lost 7 bases and J lost 5, with 17 bases in between. This CDR3 comprises 13 residues. The CDR3 protein is CSAFNRERTEAFF. CDR3 DNA: TGCAGCGCCTTCAACAGGGAGAGGACTGAAGCTTTCTTT. The variable domain in full, completed from reference TRBV29-1 and TRBJ1-1, reads SAVISQKPSRDICQRGTSLTIQCQVDSQVTMMFWYRQQPGQSLTLIATANQGSEATYESGFVIDKFPISRPNLTFSTLTVSNMSPEDSSIYLCSAFNRERTEAFFGQGTRLTVV.

This clonotype showed up just a few times. The V gene is TRBV20-1, the J gene TRBJ2-1; D may match TRBD1 or TRBD2 (6 bases each). The CDR3 loop spans 12 amino acids. Germline V gene data show CDR1 as DFQATT and CDR2 as SNEGSKA (reference sequence). Between the trimmed V and J ends, which lost 1 base and 9 bases, there was a span of 10 bases. CDR3 in DNA: TGCAGTGCTAGAGGGGGGGCACCTGAGCAGTTCTTC. Its protein is CSARGGAPEQFF.

This clonotype was counted between two and nine times. The chain is built from TRBV7-3 and TRBJ2-7, with a tentative D call TRBD2 (5 bases). The germline V gene encodes CDR1 SGHTA and CDR2 FQGTGA. CDR3 length: 14 residues. The V and J ends lost 5 bases and 3 bases respectively, with 14 bases between them. In DNA, the CDR3 is TGTGCCAGCAGCCCCTCAGGCAGCGGCTACGAGCAGTACTTC. Protein product: CASSPSGSGYEQYF.

The CDR3 spells CSAGGDLNTEAFF. CDR3 sequence (DNA): TGCAGTGCTGGGGGAGACCTGAACACTGAAGCTTTCTTT. The chain couples TRBV20-1 to TRBJ1-1; weak D call: TRBD1 (5 bases). Germline loops: CDR1 DFQATT, CDR2 SNEGSKA (reference sequence). CDR3 size: 13 residues. Deletions cut 5 bases from V and 0 bases from J, with 10 bases between.

This clonotype was recorded many times. The chain couples TRBV12-3 or TRBV12-4 to TRBJ1-1; the D gene is possibly TRBD1 (6 bases). The CDR3 runs 13 residues. Trimming took off 6 bases at V and 0 bases at J, with 8 bases between the two ends. CDR3 residues: CASSRGMNTEAFF. CDR3 in DNA: TGTGCCAGCAGCAGGGGTATGAACACTGAAGCTTTCTTT.

The chain combines TRBV12-3 or TRBV12-4 with TRBJ2-7; 14 bases agree with TRBD2. This CDR3 has 14 residues. The junction had 6 bases not matched to a gene; V was cut back by 5 bases and J by 9 bases. This CDR3 is CASSPGLAGVRQYF. The CDR3 region has the DNA TGTGCCAGCAGTCCGGGACTAGCGGGAGTGCGGCAGTACTTC.

This clonotype was seen at least ten times. V and J are TRBV5-1 and TRBJ2-7; TRBD2 might be the D (6 bases). Between the trimmed V and J ends, which lost 3 bases and 6 bases, there was a span of 7 bases. The germline CDR1 and CDR2 sequences are SGHRS and YFSETQ. The CDR3 is 11 residues long. CDR3 coding DNA: TGCGCCAGCAGCTCGGAGGGCGAGCAGTACTTC. This translates into CASSSEGEQYF.

This clonotype has only a few counts. CDR3 protein: CASSFSGRNNEQYF. The CDR3 nucleotides are TGTGCCAGCAGCTTCTCGGGGCGGAACAACGAGCAGTACTTC. The gene calls are TRBV7-2 and TRBJ2-7, with D tentatively TRBD1 or TRBD2 (5 bases each). Germline V gene lookup returns CDR1 SGHTA and CDR2 FQGNSA. This CDR3 spans 14 amino acids. Trimming shortened V by 3 bases and J by 5 bases, and 14 bases separated the two germline ends.

This chain uses TRBV19 with TRBJ2-5; maybe TRBD2 (6 bases). Trimming shortened V by 7 bases and J by 14 bases, and 32 bases separated the two germline ends. Germline V CDR1 and CDR2: LNHDA, SQIVND (reference sequence). The CDR3 is 16 amino acids. CDR3 nucleotides: TGTGCCAGTACCCCCAGCCCGGGGGACTCAGTAGCGGAGACTTACTTC. Amino acids: CASTPSPGDSVAETYF.

Only a few counts were recorded for this clonotype. The chain couples TRBV27 to TRBJ1-1, with a possible D match to TRBD1 (5 bases). V lost 0 bases, J lost 12 bases, and 23 bases lay in between. CDR3 size: 16 residues. Looked up from germline, CDR1 is MNHEY and CDR2 is SMNVEV (reference sequence). In nucleotides, the CDR3 is TGTGCCAGCAGTTTATCGTGGGCAGGGTTTGGGTTTAGGACTTTCTTT. Its protein product is CASSLSWAGFGFRTFF.

The V gene is TRBV9, the J gene TRBJ2-7; 11 nucleotides line up with TRBD2. CDR3 length: 15 residues. CDR1 is SGDLS and CDR2 is YYNGEE in the germline V gene. Losses at the gene ends were 2 bases for V and 1 base for J; bases not matched to a gene: 2. CDR3 residues: CASSVLAGGSYEQYF. DNA of the CDR3: TGTGCCAGCAGCGTCTTAGCGGGAGGGTCCTACGAGCAGTACTTC.

This clonotype was detected only a few times. The chain is built from TRBV11-2 and TRBJ2-7; the D is unclear. CDR3 length equals 12 residues. The germline V gene encodes CDR1 SGHAT and CDR2 FQNNGV. V lost 2 bases to trimming and J lost 2 bases, with 4 bases between them. The CDR3 spells CASSLPPYEQYF. DNA for the CDR3: TGTGCCAGCAGCTTACCCCCCTACGAGCAGTACTTC.

This clonotype was counted between two and nine times. The chain is built from TRBV11-3 and TRBJ2-1; D perhaps matches TRBD2 (5 bases). Germline-derived CDR1 and CDR2 are SGHNT and YENEEA. V lost 1 base to trimming and J lost 4 bases, with 17 bases between them. This CDR3 region has 17 residues. CDR3: CASSLGRAGQRYNEQFF. Here the CDR3 DNA reads TGTGCCAGCAGCTTAGGTCGCGCGGGCCAGAGATACAATGAGCAGTTCTTC.

The chain links TRBV5-1 to TRBJ2-5; 7 nucleotides agree with TRBD2. The J segment lost 9 bases and the V segment lost 2 bases, leaving 10 bases of the junction unmatched. This CDR3 spans 14 amino acids. Germline CDR1 reads SGHRS; CDR2 reads YFSETQ. CDR3 loop: CASSLAGSGGSQYF. The CDR3 DNA reads TGCGCCAGCAGCTTAGCGGGGTCCGGGGGGTCCCAGTACTTC.

This clonotype was seen more than once but under ten times. The rearrangement uses TRBV20-1 and TRBJ2-1, with D tentatively TRBD2 (5 bases). V was trimmed by 5 bases and J by 8 bases, leaving 19 bases between them. The CDR3 consists of 14 residues. The V gene's germline CDR1 is DFQATT and CDR2 SNEGSKA (reference sequence). This CDR3 reads CSAQGSLASDEQFF. CDR3 nucleotide sequence: TGCAGTGCTCAAGGTAGCCTAGCCAGCGATGAGCAGTTCTTC.

The chain recombines TRBV5-6 with TRBJ2-6; tentatively, D is TRBD1 (7 bases). With 2 bases removed from V and 3 bases from J, the gap between germline ends came to 12 bases. The CDR3 runs to 16 residues. CDR1 and CDR2 (germline): SGHDT, YYEEEE. The DNA for the CDR3 is TGTGCCAGCAGCTTCTCAGGGGGGCTTGGGGCCAACGTCCTGACTTTC. It translates to CASSFSGGLGANVLTF.

This clonotype was found a few times. This chain links TRBV18 with TRBJ2-7; either TRBD1 or TRBD2 may fit D (5 bases each). Trimming removed 3 bases at V and 2 bases at J, with 11 bases between. Germline CDR1 reads KGHSH; CDR2 reads LQKENI. The CDR3 length is 14 residues. The CDR3 protein is CASSPYGDPYEQYF. The CDR3 DNA follows: TGTGCCAGCTCACCGTACGGGGACCCCTACGAGCAGTACTTC.

J is TRBJ2-1 and V is TRBV7-2; 10 nucleotides align to TRBD2. V trimming: 7 bases; J trimming: 4 bases; junction bases outside the gene matches: 7. Germline CDR1 reads SGHTA; CDR2 reads FQGNSA. The CDR3 length is 15 residues. CDR3 in amino acids: CASTKATSGYNEQFF. The CDR3 coding sequence is TGTGCCAGCACCAAGGCGACTAGCGGGTACAATGAGCAGTTCTTC.

This clonotype was counted only a few times. The chain couples TRBV12-3 or TRBV12-4 to TRBJ2-7, with D perhaps matching TRBD1 or TRBD2 (6 bases each). The CDR3 runs to 12 residues. Trimming stripped 7 bases from V and 6 bases from J, with 13 bases between. This CDR3 reads CASNYGGGEQYF. DNA of the CDR3: TGTGCCAGCAACTACGGGGGCGGCGAGCAGTACTTC.

The chain uses TRBV27 and TRBJ2-7; D gene unclear. V lost 6 bases and J 3 bases, leaving 15 bases between the germline ends. This CDR3 comprises 14 residues. Germline V gene lookup returns CDR1 MNHEY and CDR2 SMNVEV (reference sequence). CDR3 bases: TGTGCCAGCAGGGAGAGACCGTCCCTCTACGAGCAGTACTTC. The encoded protein is CASRERPSLYEQYF.

The chain couples TRBV5-1 to TRBJ2-2, with unresolved D. The V end was cut by 4 bases, the J end by 7 bases, with 11 bases between. Germline values: CDR1 SGHRS, CDR2 YFSETQ. CDR3 length equals 13 residues. This CDR3 reads CASSLNRGGELFF. The CDR3 bases are TGCGCCAGCAGCCTAAACCGAGGCGGGGAGCTGTTTTTT.

This clonotype was seen a handful of times. V gene TRBV5-5 combines with J gene TRBJ2-5; D is undetermined. V was shortened by 0 bases and J by 5 bases, with 8 bases between the two germline ends. Germline lookup yields CDR1 SGHKS and CDR2 YYEKEE (reference sequence). The length of the CDR3 is 13 residues. CDR3 region: CASSLVAGETQYF. The CDR3 DNA follows: TGTGCCAGCAGCTTGGTGGCCGGGGAGACCCAGTACTTC.

The V gene is TRBV21-1, the J gene TRBJ1-6. TRBV21-1 is labeled a pseudogene. The CDR3 contains 14 residues. CDR3 protein: CASRRPNADSPLHF. The CDR3 DNA reads TGTGCCAGCCGCCGGCCTAACGCGGATTCACCCCTCCACTTT.